This entry concerns a single T cell receptor beta chain. As yet, its antigen is unknown. This specimen comes from a study of cytomegalovirus exposure and HLA in healthy donors. Study-level results: Associated with cytomegalovirus, according to the listing, were 150 to 200 TCR beta chains.

In the PCR, 60 Vbeta and 13 Jbeta primers were used. The repertoire was sequenced with immunoSEQ multiplex PCR; TCRdb's copy has only in-frame clones and lacks some. Of about 150,000 clones listed, approximately 80% are singletons. The CDR3 consists of 14 residues. The V end was cut by 1 base, the J end by 5 bases, with 9 bases between. Germline CDR1 and CDR2: MGHRA and YSYEKL. The chain combines TRBV4-1 with TRBJ1-5; the D gene is possibly TRBD1 (6 bases). Sequencing was carried out using PBMCs. This receptor was identified in a woman between 45 and 60 years old in good health and CMV-seropositive. CDR3 nucleotides: TGCGCCAGCAGCCAAGTACAGGGAGATCAGCCCCAGCATTTT. Its translation: CASSQVQGDQPQHF.